This TCR beta chain is drawn from a study of control samples from healthy donors and cancer patients. Concerning this clone itself: No DNA is shown, since the ends of the CDR3 on it are uncertain; the CDR3 is the one TCRdb lists.

Germline values: CDR1 SGDLS, CDR2 YYNGEE. The CDR3 numbers 16 amino acids, ends counted. Only in-frame clones appear in the TCRdb table, and some are missing; sequencing was by immunoSEQ multiplex PCR. The sample has approximately 150,000 clones, about nine tenths seen once; the top ten hold 2% to 2.5%. This TCR came from a woman between 35 and 50 years old in good health. Input material: blood. V and J are TRBV9 and TRBJ2-2. The CDR3 here is CASSHSLGTVTGELFF.